The sequence of this T cell receptor (beta chain) was determined in a study of type 1 regulatory T cells. Overall study: T-allo10 is a Tr1-enriched, alloantigen-specific CD4 T cell product made in vitro. Overall study findings and caveats: Tr1 cells had a more restricted TCR repertoire than non-Tr1 cells.

V lost 6 bases and J lost 5, with 12 bases in between. The CDR3 is 13 residues long. Germline CDR1 is MNHEY and CDR2 is SVGEGT. TCRdb passed the reads through MiXCR, listing each CDR3 protein once. The sample includes fewer than 75,000 distinct CDR3 sequences, around 49% seen only once; the top ten take roughly 2.1%. This clonotype was observed a few times. Its target is not known. The clonotype originates from a human donor in good health. The chain employs TRBV6-2 or TRBV6-3 and TRBJ2-3, with TRBD1 as a possible D gene (5 bases). Material for sequencing was cultured non-Tr1 T cells, either the whole culture or a sorted T cell fraction (not recorded which). The chain's CDR3 is CASRLTGGDTQYF. CDR3 DNA: TGTGCCAGCAGGCTCACAGGCGGAGATACGCAGTATTTT.